This is a list of T cell receptor beta chains from one sample in a study of blood T cell repertoires in COVID-19. Assay used: immunoSEQ multiplex PCR; TCRdb lists only in-frame clones, some missing. The profile covers under 200,000 clones, with approximately 88% appearing a single time and 10% to 15% taken by the ten largest. The sample was PBMCs or T cells enriched from blood (not recorded which). Receptor source: a woman between 55 and 75 years old who had recovered from COVID-19. Both conserved end residues are part of each CDR3. Fields, in order: J gene, clone size, V gene, D gene, CDR3 DNA, CDR3 protein. The D gene is left open where the match is weak. Clone size is stated in some rows and not others, as once, few, many or a class when expanded.

>TRBJ2-1|-|TRBV5-1|-
TGCGCCAGCAGCTCGCCGGGTTCGAGCTCCTACAATGAGCAGTTCTTC
CASSSPGSSSYNEQFF
>TRBJ2-7|-|TRBV2|-
TGTGCCAGCAGTCCCGGGTCCCTCCTCTACGAGCAGTACTTC
CASSPGSLLYEQYF
>TRBJ2-7|-|TRBV20-1|-
TGCAGTGCTAGTGGGGGTACTAGCGAGCAGTACTTC
CSASGGTSEQYF
>TRBJ1-1|-|TRBV28|-
TGTGCCAGCTATAACCCACCAGGGCGGCATTTCTTT
CASYNPPGRHFF
>TRBJ2-7|few|TRBV15|-
TGTGCCACCAGCATGTCCTATTACGAGCAGTACTTC
CATSMSYYEQYF
>TRBJ1-1|-|TRBV6-5|-
TGTGCCAGCAAGATCAGGAGGACTGAAGCTTTCTTT
CASKIRRTEAFF
>TRBJ2-1|-|TRBV5-4|-
TGTGCCAGCAGCTTGGTGGCAGTCTCCTACAATGAGCAGTTCTTC
CASSLVAVSYNEQFF
>TRBJ2-7|-|TRBV7-9|TRBD2
TGTGCCAGCAGCTTCAGTGGGAGGGCCTCCGAGCAGTACTTC
CASSFSGRASEQYF
>TRBJ1-1|-|TRBV5-1|-
TGCGCCAGCAGCTTGGAGCTCGGAGCTGAAGCTTTCTTT
CASSLELGAEAFF
>TRBJ2-5|-|TRBV11-2|-
TGTGCCAGCAGTGAGGGCACACAAGAGACCCAGTACTTC
CASSEGTQETQYF
>TRBJ2-1|-|TRBV11-1|TRBD2
TGTGCCAGCAGCCCCAAGCGGGAGTTCAATGAGCAGTTCTTC
CASSPKREFNEQFF
>TRBJ1-2|few|TRBV10-3|-
TGTGCCATCAGTCCTAGAACGGGAGATGGCTACACCTTC
CAISPRTGDGYTF
>TRBJ2-3|-|TRBV19|TRBD2
TGTGCCAGTAGTACGACTAGCGGGACACGAAATACGCAGTATTTT
CASSTTSGTRNTQYF
>TRBJ2-1|few|TRBV10-2|TRBD2
TGCGCCAGCAGGCCGGGACTAGCGGACTACAATGAGCAGTTCTTC
CASRPGLADYNEQFF
>TRBJ2-5|-|TRBV19|-
TGTGCCAGTAGCACAGGGAAAGAAGGGACCCAGTACTTC
CASSTGKEGTQYF
>TRBJ2-7|-|TRBV5-1|-
TGCGCCAGCAGCTTGATCGCGGGCGGGATGAGCTCCTACGAGCAGTACTTC
CASSLIAGGMSSYEQYF
>TRBJ1-4|-|TRBV9|TRBD1
TGTGCCAGCAGCGCAGGACAGGGAGGCCTGGAAGAAAAACTGTTTTTT
CASSAGQGGLEEKLFF
>TRBJ2-3|-|TRBV7-9|TRBD2
TGTGCCAGCAGCTTAGGACTATGGCGGGAGGGCCATACAGATACGCAGTATTTT
CASSLGLWREGHTDTQYF
>TRBJ2-2|-|TRBV10-3|TRBD2
TGTGCCATCAGTGAGTCGATGGCTAGCGGGAGGGCCAGGAACACCGGGGAGCTGTTTTTT
CAISESMASGRARNTGELFF
>TRBJ1-1|-|TRBV19|TRBD1
TGTGCCAGTAGTATAGAACGGAGACAGGGTGGGGTTGGTACTGAAGCTTTCTTT
CASSIERRQGGVGTEAFF
>TRBJ1-5|-|TRBV19|-
TGTGCCAGTACCCCCAGCGGGGGCGGCCGGGATCAGCCCCAGCATTTT
CASTPSGGGRDQPQHF
>TRBJ2-5|-|TRBV18|TRBD1
TGTGCCAGCTCCCCCGACAGGGGGCTGGGGGAGACCCAGTACTTC
CASSPDRGLGETQYF
>TRBJ2-4|-|TRBV28|-
TGTGCCACCCGGGATAACCTAGCCAAAAACATTCAGTACTTC
CATRDNLAKNIQYF
>TRBJ2-5|-|TRBV5-1|TRBD1
TGCGCCAGCAGCTTACAGGGGCGGTCCGGATTCGTGGGGGAGACCCAGTACTTC
CASSLQGRSGFVGETQYF
>TRBJ1-2|-|TRBV12-3/TRBV12-4|TRBD1
TGTGCCAGCAGGGGGACAGGGTATGGCTACACCTTC
CASRGTGYGYTF
>TRBJ1-3|-|TRBV5-6|-
TGTGCCAGCAGCTTACCTCCCGCGGACACCATATATTTT
CASSLPPADTIYF
>TRBJ1-1|-|TRBV5-1|-
TGCGCCAGCGAGGCTGGCGGAATGAACACTGAAGCTTTCTTT
CASEAGGMNTEAFF
>TRBJ2-3|few|TRBV10-2|TRBD2
TGCGCCAGCAGTCCTCTAGCGGCCACAGATACGCAGTATTTT
CASSPLAATDTQYF
>TRBJ2-5|-|TRBV30|TRBD2
TGTGCCTGGGAAAAGGGACTAGCGGAAGAGACCCAGTACTTC
CAWEKGLAEETQYF
>TRBJ2-1|-|TRBV4-2|TRBD2
TGTGCCAGCAGCCAAGCGGCTGGGACTAGGGTGACGCTGTTCTTC
CASSQAAGTRVTLFF
>TRBJ1-4|-|TRBV6-4|TRBD1
TGTGCCAGCAGTACGATGGCAGGGGGTGAAAAACTGTTTTTT
CASSTMAGGEKLFF
>TRBJ2-5|once|TRBV7-9|-
TGTGCCAGCAGCTCCCTTGACAGGTACCAAGAGACCCAGTACTTC
CASSSLDRYQETQYF
>TRBJ2-5|-|TRBV19|TRBD2
TGTGCCACCGGAGGGATTAGCGGGAGGGCCCGGGAGACCCAGTACTTC
CATGGISGRARETQYF
>TRBJ1-6|-|TRBV7-6|TRBD1
TGTGCCAGCAGGGGACAGGGAAATTCACCCCTCCACTTT
CASRGQGNSPLHF
>TRBJ1-4|-|TRBV5-1|-
TGCGCCAGCAGCTACGGGAGCAGGAGTTTCGAAAAACTGTTTTTT
CASSYGSRSFEKLFF
>TRBJ1-1|once|TRBV4-2|-
TGTGCCAGCAGCCTACAGCGGGGGAACACTGAAGCTTTCTTT
CASSLQRGNTEAFF
>TRBJ1-2|-|TRBV7-3|-
TGTGCCAGCGGTTTCGGCGGTGGTGGCTACACCTTC
CASGFGGGGYTF
>TRBJ1-1|once|TRBV5-1|TRBD1
TGCGCCAGCAGCCGGAGACAGGGGGTTGAAGCTTTCTTT
CASSRRQGVEAFF
>TRBJ2-6|-|TRBV3-1/TRBV3-2|-
TGTGCCAGCAGCCAATTGCAGGGTCTCTGGGCCAACGTCCTGACTTTC
CASSQLQGLWANVLTF
>TRBJ2-1|-|TRBV18|TRBD2
TGTGCCAGCTCACCACCGTTGGGACTAGACGCTGAGCAGTTCTTC
CASSPPLGLDAEQFF
>TRBJ1-2|-|TRBV18|-
TGTGCCAGCTCCCCGCAGTCCCCAGCTAACTATGGCTACACCTTC
CASSPQSPANYGYTF
>TRBJ2-7|-|TRBV27|TRBD1
TGTGCCAGCAGCGGTTCCCGGGACAGGTCCTACGAGCAGTACTTC
CASSGSRDRSYEQYF
>TRBJ1-2|-|TRBV4-1|TRBD1
TGCGCCAGCAGCCCGGGACAGGACTATGGCTACACCTTC
CASSPGQDYGYTF
>TRBJ1-3|-|TRBV11-2|-
TGTGCCAGCAGCTTGGTAGCCTCTGGAAACACCATATATTTT
CASSLVASGNTIYF
>TRBJ1-6|-|TRBV7-9|-
TGTGCCAGCAGCTTAAGCGCTGATAATTCACCCCTCCACTTT
CASSLSADNSPLHF
>TRBJ2-2|once|TRBV18|TRBD1
TGTGCCAGCTCACCGACAGGGACCCTTGGCGGGGAGCTGTTTTTT
CASSPTGTLGGELFF
>TRBJ1-2|once|TRBV28|-
TGTGCCAGCAGCAGGGTTGCCTATGGCTACACCTTC
CASSRVAYGYTF
>TRBJ1-5|-|TRBV10-1|TRBD1
TGCGCCAAAAAACCCCGGGACAGGCTATCCTTGCCCCAGCATTTT
CAKKPRDRLSLPQHF
>TRBJ1-1|-|TRBV28|-
TGTGCCAGCAGGCCGCAAATTCGCGCATTCGCTGAAGCTTTCTTT
CASRPQIRAFAEAFF
>TRBJ2-5|-|TRBV18|-
TGTGCCAGCTCCCAGCAGGGGGAGACCCAGTACTTC
CASSQQGETQYF
>TRBJ2-4|once|TRBV11-2|-
TGTGCCAGCAGCAAACAGGGTAGGAACATTCAGTACTTC
CASSKQGRNIQYF
>TRBJ1-5|-|TRBV6-1|-
TGTGCCAGCAGTGAAAGGTTACTACAGCCCCAGCATTTT
CASSERLLQPQHF
>TRBJ2-2|-|TRBV7-9|TRBD1
TGTGCCAGCACCCCTCAAGGGGGCACCTCCGGGGAGCTGTTTTTT
CASTPQGGTSGELFF
>TRBJ2-3|-|TRBV7-9|TRBD2
TGTGCCAGCAGCCCTCGACTAGCGGAGAGCACAGATACGCAGTATTTT
CASSPRLAESTDTQYF
>TRBJ2-7|-|TRBV4-2|TRBD2
TGTGCCAGCAGCCAAGATCTGCCTGGAGCGGGAGATCTCTACGAGCAGTACTTC
CASSQDLPGAGDLYEQYF
>TRBJ2-7|-|TRBV9|TRBD2
TGTGCCAGCAGCGTAGCGTCTAGCGGGGTTTATGGCGAGCAGTACTTC
CASSVASSGVYGEQYF
>TRBJ2-3|-|TRBV5-1|TRBD1
TGCGCCAGCAGCGGGGGACAGGGAGGAGGCACAGATACGCAGTATTTT
CASSGGQGGGTDTQYF
>TRBJ2-2|-|TRBV5-1|-
TGCGCCAGCAGCCCAGTAGCGGACACCGGGGAGCTGTTTTTT
CASSPVADTGELFF
>TRBJ2-1|-|TRBV14|-
TGTGCCAGCAGCCCTGACCGACTGGCGCAGTTCTTC
CASSPDRLAQFF
>TRBJ2-4|-|TRBV28|-
TGTGCCAGCAGTTTTGGGAGGCGCGAACTCTCCAAAAACATTCAGTACTTC
CASSFGRRELSKNIQYF